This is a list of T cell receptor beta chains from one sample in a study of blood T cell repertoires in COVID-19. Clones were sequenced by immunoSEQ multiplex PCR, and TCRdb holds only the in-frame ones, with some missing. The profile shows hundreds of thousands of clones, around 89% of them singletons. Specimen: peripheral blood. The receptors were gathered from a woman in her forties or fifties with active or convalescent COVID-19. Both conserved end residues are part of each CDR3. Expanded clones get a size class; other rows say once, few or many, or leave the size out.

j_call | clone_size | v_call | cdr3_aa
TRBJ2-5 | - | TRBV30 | CAWSVGQGFLRETQYF
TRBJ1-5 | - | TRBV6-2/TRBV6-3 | CASSSDRVVGNQPQHF
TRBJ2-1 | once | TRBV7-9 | CASSGGTSGRNNEQFF
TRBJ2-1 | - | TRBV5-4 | CASSFSLAGGYNEQFF
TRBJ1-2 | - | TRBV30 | CAWSRSRTGTGSNYGYTF
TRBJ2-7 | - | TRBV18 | CASSPPAGGEGEQYF
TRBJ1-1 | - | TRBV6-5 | CASRTGEANTEAFF
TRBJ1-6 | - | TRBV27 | CASSSSYNSPLHF
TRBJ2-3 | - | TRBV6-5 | CASSYSQRGTDTQYF
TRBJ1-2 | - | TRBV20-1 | CSAKSGYGYTF
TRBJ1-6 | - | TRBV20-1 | CSASLGPNSPLHF
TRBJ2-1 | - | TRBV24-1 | CATSDLGDRDYNEQFF
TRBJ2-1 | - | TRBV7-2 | CATQVAYQNEQFF
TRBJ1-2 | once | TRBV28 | CASSAGTANYGYTF
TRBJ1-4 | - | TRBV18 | CASSPSQGLNEKLFF
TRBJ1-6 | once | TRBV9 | CASSEQALLYNSPLHF
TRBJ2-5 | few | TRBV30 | CAWSDQETQYF
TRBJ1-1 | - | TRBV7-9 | CASSPRDRGANTEAFF
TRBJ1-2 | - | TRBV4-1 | CASSRTFQRANYGYTF
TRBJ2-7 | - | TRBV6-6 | CASMLNWDRGSPEQYF
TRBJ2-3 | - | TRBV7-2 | CASTQTSRGDTQYF
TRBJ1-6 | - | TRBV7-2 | CASSLDSGENSPLHF
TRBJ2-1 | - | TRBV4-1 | CASSQTSGGYYNEQFF
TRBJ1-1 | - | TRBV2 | CASSNRETHTEAFF
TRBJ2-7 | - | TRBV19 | CASSIASRLVYEQYF
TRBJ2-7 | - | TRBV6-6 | CASSFGQSTYEQYF
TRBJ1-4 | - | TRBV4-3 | CASSPDEGRLNEKLFF
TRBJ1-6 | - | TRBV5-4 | CASTTDRVFVSPLHF
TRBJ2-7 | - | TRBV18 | CASSPGASTYEQYF
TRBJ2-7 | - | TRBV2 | CASSQRGTSYEQYF
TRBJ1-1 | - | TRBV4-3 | CASSQAASRNTEAFF
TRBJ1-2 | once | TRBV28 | CASKGQDSLLGYGYTF
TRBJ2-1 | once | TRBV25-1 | CASALAGGYNEQFF
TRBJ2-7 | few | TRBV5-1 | CASNPSPPEEQYF
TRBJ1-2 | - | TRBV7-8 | CASSHGQSYGYTF
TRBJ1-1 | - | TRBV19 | CASTKGTGVTFF
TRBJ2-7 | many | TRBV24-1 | CATSDLRSSEQYF
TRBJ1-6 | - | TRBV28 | CASSPTSGAYNSPLHF
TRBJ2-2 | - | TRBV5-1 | CASSLAAAGGFNTGELFF
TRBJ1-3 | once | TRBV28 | CASSFLVRGSGNTIYF
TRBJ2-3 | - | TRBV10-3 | CAISARERTTDTQYF
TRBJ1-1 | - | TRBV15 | CATSREGLGNTEAFF
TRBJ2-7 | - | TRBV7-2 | CASSDRGTPREQYF
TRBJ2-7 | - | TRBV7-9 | CASSFGPHSYEQYF
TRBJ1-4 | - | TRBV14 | CASSPGGPNEKLFF
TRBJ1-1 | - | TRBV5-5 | CASSSRAGTGNTEAFF
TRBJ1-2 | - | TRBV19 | CASSIQGPGNYGYTF
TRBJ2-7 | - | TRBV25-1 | CASSEHQTGRTYEQYF
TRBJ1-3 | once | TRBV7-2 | CASSFRQGNTIYF
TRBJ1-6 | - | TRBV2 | CASTSNPPGTYNSPLHF
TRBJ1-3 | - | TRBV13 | CASSSQGSGNTIYF
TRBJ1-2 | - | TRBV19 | CASSPAPGQLYGYTF